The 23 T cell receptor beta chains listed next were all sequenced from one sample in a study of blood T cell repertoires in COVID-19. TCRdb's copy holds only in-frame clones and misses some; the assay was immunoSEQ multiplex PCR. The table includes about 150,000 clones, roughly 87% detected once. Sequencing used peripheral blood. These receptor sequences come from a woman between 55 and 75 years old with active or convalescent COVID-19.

DNA for the CDR3: TGTGCCACCATCCGGGAGACGTACACTGAAGCTTTCTTT. Translation: CATIRETYTEAFF. V usage is TRBV2 and J usage is TRBJ1-1; D not resolved. This CDR3 is built from 13 residues. Trimming stripped 10 bases from V and 3 bases from J, with 15 bases between. The germline CDR1 and CDR2 sequences are SNHLY and FYNNEI.

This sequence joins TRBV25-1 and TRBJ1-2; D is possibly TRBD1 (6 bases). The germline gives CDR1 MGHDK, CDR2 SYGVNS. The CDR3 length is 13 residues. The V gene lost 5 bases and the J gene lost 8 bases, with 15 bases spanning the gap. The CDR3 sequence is CASSSQGFLGYTF. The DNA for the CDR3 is TGTGCCAGCAGTAGTCAGGGGTTCTTGGGCTACACCTTC.

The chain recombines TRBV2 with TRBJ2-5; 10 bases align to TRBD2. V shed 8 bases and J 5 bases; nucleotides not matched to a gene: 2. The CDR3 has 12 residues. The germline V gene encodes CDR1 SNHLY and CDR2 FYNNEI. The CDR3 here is CASQRGGETQYF. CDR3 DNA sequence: TGTGCCAGCCAGCGGGGGGGGGAGACCCAGTACTTC. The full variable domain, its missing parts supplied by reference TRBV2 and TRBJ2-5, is EPEVTQTPSHQVTQMGQEVILRCVPISNHLYFYWYRQILGQKVEFLVSFYNNEISEKSEIFDDQFSVERPDGSNFTLKIRSTKLEDSAMYFCASQRGGETQYFGPGTRLLVL.

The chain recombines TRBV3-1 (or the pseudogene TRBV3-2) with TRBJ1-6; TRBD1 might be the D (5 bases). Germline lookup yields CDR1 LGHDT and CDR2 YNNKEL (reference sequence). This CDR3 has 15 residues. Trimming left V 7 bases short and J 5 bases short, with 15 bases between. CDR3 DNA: TGTGCCAGCACTCCAACGACAGAAAATAATTCACCCCTCCACTTT. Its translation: CASTPTTENNSPLHF.

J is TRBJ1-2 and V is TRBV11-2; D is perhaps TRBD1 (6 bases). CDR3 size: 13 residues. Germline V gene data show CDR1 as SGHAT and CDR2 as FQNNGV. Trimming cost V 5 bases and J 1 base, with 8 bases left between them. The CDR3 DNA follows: TGTGCCAGCAGCCGACAGGTTAACTATGGCTACACCTTC. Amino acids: CASSRQVNYGYTF.

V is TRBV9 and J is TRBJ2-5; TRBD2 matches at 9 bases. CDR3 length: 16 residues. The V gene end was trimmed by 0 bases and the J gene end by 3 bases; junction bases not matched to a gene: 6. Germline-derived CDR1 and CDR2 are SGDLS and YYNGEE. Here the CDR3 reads CASSVGPSGAEETQYF. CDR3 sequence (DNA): TGTGCCAGCAGCGTAGGGCCTAGCGGGGCAGAAGAGACCCAGTACTTC. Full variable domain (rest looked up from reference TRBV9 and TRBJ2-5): DSGVTQTPKHLITATGQRVTLRCSPRSGDLSVYWYQQSLDQGLQFLIQYYNGEERAKGNILERFSAQQFPDLHSELNLSSLELGDSALYFCASSVGPSGAEETQYFGPGTRLLVL.

The CDR3 DNA reads TGTGCCTGGAGTGCGGGTTCGGCAGATACGCAGTATTTT. This sequence encodes CAWSAGSADTQYF. The chain employs TRBV30 and TRBJ2-3; unclear D gene. V was pared by 1 base and J by 4 bases, with 9 bases between. This CDR3 region has 13 residues. Germline V gene lookup returns CDR1 GTSNPN and CDR2 SVGIG (reference sequence).

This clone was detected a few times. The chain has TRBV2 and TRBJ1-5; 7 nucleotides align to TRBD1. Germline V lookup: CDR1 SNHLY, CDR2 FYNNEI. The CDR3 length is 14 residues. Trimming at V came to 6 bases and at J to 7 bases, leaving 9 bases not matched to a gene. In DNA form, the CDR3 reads TGTGCCAGCAGAGGGGACAGCCGTTCACAGCCCCAGCATTTT. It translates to CASRGDSRSQPQHF. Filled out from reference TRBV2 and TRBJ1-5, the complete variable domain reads EPEVTQTPSHQVTQMGQEVILRCVPISNHLYFYWYRQILGQKVEFLVSFYNNEISEKSEIFDDQFSVERPDGSNFTLKIRSTKLEDSAMYFCASRGDSRSQPQHFGDGTRLSIL.

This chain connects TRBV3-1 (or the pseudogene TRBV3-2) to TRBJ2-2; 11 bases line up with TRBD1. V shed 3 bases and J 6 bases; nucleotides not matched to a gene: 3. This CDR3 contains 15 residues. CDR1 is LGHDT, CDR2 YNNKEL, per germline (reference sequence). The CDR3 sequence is CASSHRDRGAGELFF. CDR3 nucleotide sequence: TGTGCCAGCAGCCATCGGGACAGGGGGGCCGGGGAGCTGTTTTTT.

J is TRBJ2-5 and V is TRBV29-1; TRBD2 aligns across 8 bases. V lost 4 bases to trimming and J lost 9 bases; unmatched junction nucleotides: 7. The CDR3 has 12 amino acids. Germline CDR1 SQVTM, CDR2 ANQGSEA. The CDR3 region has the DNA TGCAGCGTTGGGGAGGGAGCGGGGGCCCAGTACTTC. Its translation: CSVGEGAGAQYF.

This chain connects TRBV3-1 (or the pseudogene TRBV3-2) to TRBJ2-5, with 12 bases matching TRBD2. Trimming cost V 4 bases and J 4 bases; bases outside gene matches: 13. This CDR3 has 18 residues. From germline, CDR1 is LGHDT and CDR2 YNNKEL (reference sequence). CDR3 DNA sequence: TGTGCCAGCAGCCGATGGACTAGCGGGGAGGTTTTAAGAGAGACCCAGTACTTC. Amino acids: CASSRWTSGEVLRETQYF.

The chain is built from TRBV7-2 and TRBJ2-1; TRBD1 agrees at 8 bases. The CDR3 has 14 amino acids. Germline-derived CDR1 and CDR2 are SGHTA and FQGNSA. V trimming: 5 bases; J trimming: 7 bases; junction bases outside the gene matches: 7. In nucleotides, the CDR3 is TGTGCCAGCAGCCCCCGGGACAGGACAAATGAGCAGTTCTTC. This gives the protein CASSPRDRTNEQFF.

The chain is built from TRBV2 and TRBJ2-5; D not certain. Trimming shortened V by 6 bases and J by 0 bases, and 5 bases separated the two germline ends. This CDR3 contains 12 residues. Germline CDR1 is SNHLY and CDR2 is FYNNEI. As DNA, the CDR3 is TGTGCCAGCAGGGGCAACCAAGAGACCCAGTACTTC. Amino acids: CASRGNQETQYF.

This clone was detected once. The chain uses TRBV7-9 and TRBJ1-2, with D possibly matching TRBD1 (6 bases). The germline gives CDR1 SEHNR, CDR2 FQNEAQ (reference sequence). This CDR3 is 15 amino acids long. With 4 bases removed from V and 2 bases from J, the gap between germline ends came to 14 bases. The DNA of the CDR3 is TGTGCCAGCAGCTCACAGGGCACTAGAAACTATGGCTACACCTTC. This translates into CASSSQGTRNYGYTF.

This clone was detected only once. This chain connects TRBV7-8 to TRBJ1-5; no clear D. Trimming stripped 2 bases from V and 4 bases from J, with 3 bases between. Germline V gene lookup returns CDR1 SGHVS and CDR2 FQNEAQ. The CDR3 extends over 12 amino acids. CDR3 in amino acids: CASSLINQPQHF. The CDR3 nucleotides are TGTGCCAGCAGCTTAATAAATCAGCCCCAGCATTTT.

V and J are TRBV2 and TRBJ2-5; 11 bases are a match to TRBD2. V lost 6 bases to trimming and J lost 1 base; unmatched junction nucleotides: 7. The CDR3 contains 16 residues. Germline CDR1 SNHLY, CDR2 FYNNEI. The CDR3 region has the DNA TGTGCCAGCAGCGCGCGACTAGCGGGGAGCCAAGAGACCCAGTACTTC. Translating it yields CASSARLAGSQETQYF.

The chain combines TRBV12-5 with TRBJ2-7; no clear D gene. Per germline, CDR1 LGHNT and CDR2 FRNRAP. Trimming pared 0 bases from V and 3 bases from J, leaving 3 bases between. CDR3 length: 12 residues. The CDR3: CASGLVYYEQYF. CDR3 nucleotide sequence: TGTGCTAGTGGTTTGGTCTACTACGAGCAGTACTTC.

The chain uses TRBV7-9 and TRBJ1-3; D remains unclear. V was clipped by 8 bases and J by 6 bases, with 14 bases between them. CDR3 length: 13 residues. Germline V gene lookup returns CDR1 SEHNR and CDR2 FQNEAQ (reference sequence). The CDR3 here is CASGPAGSNTIYF. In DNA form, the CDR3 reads TGTGCCAGCGGGCCGGCAGGCTCAAACACCATATATTTT.

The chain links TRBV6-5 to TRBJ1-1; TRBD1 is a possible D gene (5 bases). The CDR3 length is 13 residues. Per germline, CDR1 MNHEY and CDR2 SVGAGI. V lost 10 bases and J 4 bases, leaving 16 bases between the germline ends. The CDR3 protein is CATGASGGTEAFF. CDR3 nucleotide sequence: TGTGCCACCGGGGCCTCCGGGGGCACTGAAGCTTTCTTT.

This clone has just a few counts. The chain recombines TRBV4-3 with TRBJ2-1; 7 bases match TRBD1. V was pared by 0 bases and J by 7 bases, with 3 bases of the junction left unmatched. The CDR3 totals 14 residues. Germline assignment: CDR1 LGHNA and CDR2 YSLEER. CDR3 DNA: TGCGCCAGCAGCCAAGATGACAGGGCGAATGAGCAGTTCTTC. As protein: CASSQDDRANEQFF.

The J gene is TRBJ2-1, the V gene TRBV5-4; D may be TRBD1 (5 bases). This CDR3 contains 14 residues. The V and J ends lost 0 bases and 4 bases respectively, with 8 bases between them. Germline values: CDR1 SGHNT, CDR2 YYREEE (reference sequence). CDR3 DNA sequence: TGTGCCAGCAGCTTGGCCAGGGCATACAATGAGCAGTTCTTC. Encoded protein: CASSLARAYNEQFF.

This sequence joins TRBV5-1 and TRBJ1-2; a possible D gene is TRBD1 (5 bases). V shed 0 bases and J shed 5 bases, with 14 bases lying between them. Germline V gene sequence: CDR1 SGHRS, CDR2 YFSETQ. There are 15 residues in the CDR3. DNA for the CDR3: TGCGCCAGCAGCTTGGATACCGGGGGTCCTTATGGCTACACCTTC. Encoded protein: CASSLDTGGPYGYTF.

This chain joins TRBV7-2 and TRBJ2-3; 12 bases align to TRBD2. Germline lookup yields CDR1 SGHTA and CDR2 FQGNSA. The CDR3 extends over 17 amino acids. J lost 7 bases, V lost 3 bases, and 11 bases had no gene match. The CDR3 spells CASSFSPTSGGHYTQYF. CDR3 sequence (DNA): TGTGCCAGCAGCTTCTCTCCTACTAGCGGGGGGCACTATACGCAGTATTTT.